The source of this T cell receptor beta chain is a study of cytomegalovirus exposure and HLA in healthy donors. PCR amplification relied on 60 Vbeta primers (plus 13 Jbeta primers). Original data processing: There were about 80 million unique TCR beta chains by a later count, and 10 million to 12 million of them were shared. The method was immunoSEQ multiplex PCR; TCRdb's version includes in-frame clones alone and lacks a portion of them. V, J and clone size are those of that table, while D and trimming were read from the DNA. The sample has 30,000 to 35,000 clones. Whole-study findings and limits: Earlier analysis looked at TCR beta V segments, and most were productive about 90% or about 30% of the time. Most CMV-associated TCR beta chains were later found to appear HLA-restricted. Presence/absence analyses took donor sequencing depth as roughly uniform.

The CDR3 runs to 17 residues. Germline V CDR1 and CDR2: KGHSH, LQKENI. The V and J ends lost 2 bases and 6 bases, in that order; junction bases with no gene match: 13. Worth noting for this clone: Its antigen is unknown.

The receptor's source is a middle-aged woman in good health and CMV-seropositive. Sequencing was carried out using PBMCs. The chain carries TRBV18 and TRBJ1-2, with 9 positions matching TRBD1. The CDR3 DNA sequence: TGTGCCAGCTCACCAGATCGGACAGGGGCGCATACAAATGGCTACACCTTC. Translation gives CASSPDRTGAHTNGYTF.